These 29 T cell receptor beta chains were sequenced from one sample in a study of breast tumors, draining lymph nodes, adjacent tissues. Breast cancer patients provided tissue from their axillary draining lymph nodes. TCRdb recomputed calls from the multiplex PCR reads with MiXCR, one row per CDR3 protein. The sample holds about 180,000 distinct CDR3 sequences; 25% to 40% are singletons and the top ten take around 4.5%. Sequencing used axillary lymph node tissue. The receptors derive from a female donor with breast cancer. Some clones in this sample may be carry-over from other donors' samples.

This clonotype was seen only once. A junction boundary mismatches the germline segment, possibly from a read error. This rearrangement joins TRBV19 to TRBJ2-3; TRBD1 matches at 9 bases. Germline CDR1 is LNHDA and CDR2 is SQIVND (reference sequence). The CDR3 sequence is 16 residues long. CDR3 bases: TGTGCCGGTAGTCCACGCTCCGGGACAGGGACAGATACGCAGTATTTT. Amino acids: CAGSPRSGTGTDTQYF.

This clonotype was observed once. This chain connects TRBV2 to TRBJ2-3; 12 positions agree with TRBD2. The germline CDR1 and CDR2 sequences are SNHLY and FYNNEI. The CDR3 is made up of 17 amino acids. Germline trimming cut 4 bases from V and 6 bases from J; bases unmatched to any gene: 11. CDR3: CASSGRLAGAHLDTQYF. CDR3 sequence (DNA): TGTGCCAGCAGTGGACGACTAGCGGGGGCCCATCTGGATACGCAGTATTTT.

This clonotype was counted many times. The V gene is TRBV19, the J gene TRBJ2-1, with D unresolved. This CDR3 contains 14 residues. CDR1 is LNHDA, CDR2 SQIVND, per germline (reference sequence). V shed 5 bases and J shed 5 bases, with 13 bases lying between them. The chain's CDR3 is CASSPGPLNNEQFF. CDR3 bases: TGTGCCAGTAGTCCGGGCCCGTTGAACAATGAGCAGTTCTTC.

The chain uses TRBV11-2 and TRBJ1-4; no clear D gene. The CDR3 is 15 residues long. Germline CDR1 and CDR2: SGHAT and FQNNGV. Trimming cost V 4 bases and J 1 base, with 10 bases left between them. The CDR3 region is CASSSGPLTNEKLFF. The DNA of the CDR3 is TGTGCCAGCAGCTCCGGACCGTTAACTAATGAAAAACTGTTTTTT.

As concerns this clonotype: A much larger clone sits a single nucleotide away, making a read error possible. This rearrangement joins TRBV5-4 to TRBJ2-1; the D gene is possibly TRBD2 (5 bases). The V gene lost 0 bases and the J gene lost 8 bases, with 18 bases spanning the gap. The CDR3 extends over 16 amino acids. Looked up from germline, CDR1 is SGHNT and CDR2 is YYREEE (reference sequence). The CDR3 coding sequence is TGTGCCAGCAGCTTGGCGGTGGCGGGCGTAATTGATGAGCAGTTCTTC. Translation gives CASSLAVAGVIDEQFF.

This chain connects TRBV7-2 to TRBJ1-2; TRBD1 is a possible D gene (5 bases). CDR3 size: 15 residues. The germline V and J ends were trimmed by 5 bases and 5 bases, with 18 bases remaining between them. The germline V gene has CDR1 SGHTA and CDR2 FQGNSA. The CDR3 DNA is TGTGCCAGCAGCCTAGAAAAGGGCAGGGTTTATGGCTACACCTTC. This encodes CASSLEKGRVYGYTF.

The sample holds many counts of this clonotype. The V and J genes are TRBV12-3 or TRBV12-4 and TRBJ1-5; D not certain. V lost 3 bases to trimming and J lost 2 bases, with 8 bases between them. CDR3 length: 14 residues. The CDR3 is CASSFVGGNQPQHF. The CDR3 DNA follows: TGTGCCAGCAGTTTTGTGGGAGGCAATCAGCCCCAGCATTTT.

The V call is TRBV15, the J call TRBJ1-3; D remains ambiguous. V lost 0 bases to trimming and J lost 4 bases, with 13 bases between them. The CDR3 is 16 amino acids. Germline V gene data show CDR1 as LNHNV and CDR2 as YYDKDF (reference sequence). This CDR3 is CATSRDQAPLGNTIYF. The CDR3 coding sequence is TGTGCCACCAGCAGAGATCAGGCCCCGCTCGGAAACACCATATATTTT.

CDR3 nucleotide sequence: TGTGCCAGCAGTTACCCCCGTAGCACAGATACGCAGTATTTT. It is translated as CASSYPRSTDTQYF. The chain employs TRBV6-2 or TRBV6-3 and TRBJ2-3; D unclear. Germline V gene lookup returns CDR1 MNHEY and CDR2 SVGEGT. The V and J ends lost 2 bases and 0 bases respectively, with 6 bases between them. CDR3 length: 14 residues.

As to this clonotype: Being one base from a much bigger clone, this may be a read error. This sequence joins TRBV11-2 and TRBJ2-3; D remains unclear. V was pared by 0 bases and J by 4 bases, with 2 bases between. The germline V gene has CDR1 SGHAT and CDR2 FQNNGV. CDR3 size: 12 residues. In DNA, the CDR3 is TGTGCCAGCAGCTTAGAACCAGATACGCAGTATTTT. This sequence encodes CASSLEPDTQYF.

This clonotype came up a few times. V and J are TRBV30 and TRBJ1-5, with D possibly matching TRBD1 (6 bases). V lost 0 bases and J lost 11, with 11 bases in between. This CDR3 has 12 amino acids. Germline V gives CDR1 GTSNPN, CDR2 SVGIG (reference sequence). The CDR3 sequence is CAWSVQGGAQHF. CDR3 nucleotides: TGTGCCTGGAGTGTCCAAGGGGGGGCCCAGCATTTT.

This clonotype occurred many times. This rearrangement joins TRBV11-2 to TRBJ2-5; 7 nucleotides align to TRBD2. The V gene end was trimmed by 5 bases and the J gene end by 3 bases; junction bases not matched to a gene: 9. Germline lookup yields CDR1 SGHAT and CDR2 FQNNGV. This CDR3 region has 15 residues. The CDR3, as DNA: TGTGCCAGCAGCGAAAACGTCCTAGCGGAAGAGACCCAGTACTTC. This translates into CASSENVLAEETQYF.

This clonotype has at least ten counts. The chain employs TRBV4-1 and TRBJ1-2; no firm D call. The germline V and J ends were trimmed by 1 base and 0 bases, with 12 bases remaining between them. The length of the CDR3 is 16 residues. Germline V gives CDR1 MGHRA, CDR2 YSYEKL. The CDR3 is CASSQATRTPNYGYTF. Here the CDR3 DNA reads TGCGCCAGCAGCCAAGCTACCCGTACCCCTAACTATGGCTACACCTTC.

This clonotype was picked up many times. The V and J genes are TRBV15 and TRBJ1-5, with D uncertain. Germline CDR1 and CDR2: LNHNV and YYDKDF (reference sequence). V was shortened by 5 bases and J by 2 bases, with 16 bases between the two germline ends. The CDR3 consists of 16 residues. Written as DNA, the CDR3 is TGTGCCACCAGCCCTCCTGGACCCCGCCGCAATCAGCCCCAGCATTTT. This encodes CATSPPGPRRNQPQHF.

Ten or more counts support this clonotype. The chain uses TRBV10-2 and TRBJ2-2; 10 nucleotides align to TRBD2. The ends lost 9 bases at V and 3 bases at J; junction bases unmatched: 1. Germline V gene sequence: CDR1 WSHSY, CDR2 SAAADI. CDR3 length equals 13 residues. DNA of the CDR3: TGCGCCAGTACTAGCGGGGACACCGGGGAGCTGTTTTTT. Its protein product is CASTSGDTGELFF.

This clonotype was recorded at least ten times. The chain joins TRBV29-1 to TRBJ2-1; D possibly corresponds to TRBD2 (5 bases). The germline gives CDR1 SQVTM, CDR2 ANQGSEA. Between the trimmed V and J ends, which lost 4 bases and 0 bases, there was a span of 19 bases. The CDR3 runs to 17 residues. CDR3 in DNA: TGCAGCGTTGGAGGGCAGATCCTTTATAGCTCCTACAATGAGCAGTTCTTC. Amino acid sequence: CSVGGQILYSSYNEQFF.

Worth noting for this clonotype: The CDR3 does not close with the conserved phenylalanine or tryptophan, likely indicating a read error. The CDR3 sequence is CASSLSLSGREQFL. The CDR3 DNA sequence: TGTGCCAGCAGCCTCTCATTAAGCGGGCGTGAGCAGTTCCTC. This rearrangement joins TRBV14 to TRBJ2-1; a weak D match, TRBD2 (6 bases). Per the germline V gene, CDR1 is SGHDN and CDR2 is FVKESK. This CDR3 contains 14 residues. V was clipped by 4 bases and J by 9 bases, with 16 bases between them.

This clonotype was counted many times. Mismatch with germline at one junction end may stem from a read error. The chain has TRBV6-6 and TRBJ1-4; D is ambiguous. The CDR3 extends over 14 amino acids. In germline, CDR1 is MNHNY, CDR2 SVGAGI (reference sequence). In nucleotides, the CDR3 is TGTGCCAGCAGTCACTCCACGTCCGGTGAAAAACTGTTTTTT. This encodes CASSHSTSGEKLFF.

In this sample, this clonotype turned up many times. V usage is TRBV13 and J usage is TRBJ2-2; 7 positions agree with TRBD2. The ends lost 5 bases at V and 3 bases at J; junction bases unmatched: 18. Germline V gene lookup returns CDR1 PRHDT and CDR2 FYEKMQ (reference sequence). The CDR3 sequence is 19 residues long. This chain's CDR3 is CASSATARRERWYTGELFF. DNA of the CDR3: TGTGCCAGCAGCGCCACGGCAAGGCGGGAGAGGTGGTACACCGGGGAGCTGTTTTTT.

About this clonotype: A much larger clone lies one base from this, so it may be a read error. This chain uses TRBV4-2 with TRBJ2-1; D possibly uses TRBD1 or TRBD2 (5 bases each). This CDR3 has 17 residues. Germline V gene lookup returns CDR1 LGHNA and CDR2 YNFKEQ. In DNA form, the CDR3 reads TGTGCCAGCAGCCATCCACCATCGGGACGGAATTACAATGAGCAGTCCTTC. This encodes CASSHPPSGRNYNEQSF.

This clonotype occurred a few times. Given the absence of the conserved phenylalanine or tryptophan at the CDR3 end, a read error is likely. The limits of the CDR3 on the DNA are not certain, so only TCRdb's listed CDR3 is given. The V and J genes are TRBV3-2 and TRBJ1-2; the table gives TRBD1 as D, unverified against the DNA. TRBV3-2 is a pseudogene. The CDR3 is 11 residues long, counting both termini. This CDR3 reads CASSPLGSPLV.

The chain joins TRBV6-2 or TRBV6-3 to TRBJ1-2; D is ambiguous. The CDR3 is 12 residues long. Trimming removed 5 bases at V and 5 bases at J, with 9 bases between. Germline-derived CDR1 and CDR2 are MNHEY and SVGEGT. CDR3 sequence reads: CASSPVRYGYTF. CDR3 DNA: TGTGCCAGCAGTCCCGTTCGGTATGGCTACACCTTC.

Note on this clonotype: An end of the junction does not agree with germline; a read error may underlie this. The CDR3 DNA is TGTGCCAGCAGCCCAACCCAGGGGCTGTCCTTT. Amino acids: CASSPTQGLSF. The rearrangement joins TRBV5-6 to TRBJ2-2; possible D gene TRBD1, 6 bases. Germline V CDR1 and CDR2: SGHDT, YYEEEE. The CDR3 has 11 amino acids.

This clonotype was picked up many times. V and J are TRBV20-1 and TRBJ1-4, with 10 bases fitting TRBD1. The germline gives CDR1 DFQATT, CDR2 SNEGSKA (reference sequence). The trim removed 0 bases at V and 5 bases at J, leaving 6 bases unmatched. This CDR3 is built from 16 residues. Written as DNA, the CDR3 is TGCAGTGCTAGAGATACTCCGGGACAGGGGAATGAAAAACTGTTTTTT. This sequence encodes CSARDTPGQGNEKLFF.

Only a few counts were recorded for this clonotype. The V and J genes are TRBV28 and TRBJ1-3; D perhaps matches TRBD1 (6 bases). Trimming left V 5 bases short and J 4 bases short, with 15 bases between. The CDR3 spans 15 residues. CDR1 is MDHEN and CDR2 is SYDVKM in the germline V gene. CDR3 protein: CASSIGGARGNTIYF. For the CDR3, the DNA is TGTGCCAGCAGTATAGGGGGGGCGCGAGGAAACACCATATATTTT.

This clonotype appeared many times. The gene calls are TRBV7-3 and TRBJ2-2; 12 bases map to TRBD1. This CDR3 has 16 residues. Unmatched junction bases numbered 7, after V lost 5 bases and J lost 6 bases. CDR1 and CDR2 from the germline V gene are SGHTA and FQGTGA. In nucleotides, the CDR3 is TGTGCCAGCAGCCGCCCGGGACAGGGGGCGGCCGGGGAGCTGTTTTTT. Translating gives CASSRPGQGAAGELFF.

The sample holds many counts of this clonotype. The chain combines TRBV6-6 with TRBJ1-2; D might be TRBD1 (6 bases). V was pared by 5 bases and J by 5 bases, with 24 bases between. Germline loops: CDR1 MNHNY, CDR2 SVGAGI (reference sequence). This CDR3 has 17 residues. The CDR3 region is CASSQDVTGMRWYGYTF. CDR3 DNA sequence: TGTGCCAGCAGTCAGGACGTCACAGGGATGCGATGGTATGGCTACACCTTC.

This clonotype turned up a few times. V gene TRBV27 combines with J gene TRBJ1-2; D may be TRBD1 (6 bases). V lost 5 bases and J lost 7, with 20 bases in between. The CDR3 length is 15 residues. The V gene's germline CDR1 is MNHEY and CDR2 SMNVEV (reference sequence). DNA for the CDR3: TGTGCCAGCAGTGGAGCGACAGGAGGGTTCGTTGGCTACACCTTC. This codes for CASSGATGGFVGYTF.

The table lists this clonotype with many counts. V usage is TRBV20-1 and J usage is TRBJ2-1; TRBD2 matches 12 bases. CDR3 length equals 15 residues. CDR1 is DFQATT, CDR2 SNEGSKA, per germline (reference sequence). The ends lost 0 bases at V and 7 bases at J; junction bases unmatched: 4. The DNA of the CDR3 is TGCAGTGCTAGAGATAGCCTAGCGGGGGGGAATGAGCAGTTCTTC. Amino acids: CSARDSLAGGNEQFF.